These T cell receptor beta chains were read from a single sample in a study of persistence of HIV-infected CD4 T cells. Using immunoSEQ multiplex PCR, the repertoire was profiled, and TCRdb retains in-frame clones only, with some absent. The table records 46,000 or so clones, 70% to 80% of them present only once. These receptors are not linked to any known antigen. The source was CD4+ T cells sorted from PBMCs after roughly 17-hour stimulation, collected from a patient who received antiretroviral therapy. The receptors were gathered from an adult man with HIV who was CMV-seropositive. Each CDR3 is given with its conserved first and last residue. D genes are given only for firm matches. Size tells how often a clone was seen (once, few, many) or the class of an expanded clone, and some rows leave it out.

TGTGCCAGCAGTTTACCCGGGCCAGGGGTGGGGTATGGCTACACCTTC | CASSLPGPGVGYGYTF | TRBV28 | . | TRBJ1-2 | .
TGTGCCAGCAGCGGGGGGACTCTCTATAGCAATCAGCCCCAGCATTTT | CASSGGTLYSNQPQHF | TRBV7-6 | . | TRBJ1-5 | .
TGTGCCAGCTCACGGGACAGCAATCAGCCCCAGCATTTT | CASSRDSNQPQHF | TRBV18 | . | TRBJ1-5 | medium-sized
TGTGCCAGCAGCCAAGAAAGACGGGCGTTGCTCGAGCAGTACTTC | CASSQERRALLEQYF | TRBV14 | . | TRBJ2-7 | .
TGTGCCAGCAAGAGCGGGGATAACTATAGCAATCAGCCCCAGCATTTT | CASKSGDNYSNQPQHF | TRBV2 | . | TRBJ1-5 | .
TGTGCCAGCAGCCAACTGACAGGGGAGTTGTCGGAGACCCAGTACTTC | CASSQLTGELSETQYF | TRBV4-2 | TRBD1 | TRBJ2-5 | .
TGTGCCAGCAGCCCCCAGACAGGGGGCACAGAGACCCAGTACTTC | CASSPQTGGTETQYF | TRBV7-6 | TRBD1 | TRBJ2-5 | few
TGTGCCAGCAGCGCGCCGGGTCGGGCGGGTCTGAACACTGAAGCTTTCTTT | CASSAPGRAGLNTEAFF | TRBV9 | . | TRBJ1-1 | .
TGTGCCAGCAGCATTACTACCCCCAGCTCCTATAATTCACCCCTCCACTTT | CASSITTPSSYNSPLHF | TRBV7-2 | . | TRBJ1-6 | .
TGTGCTAGCAGCTTACAGCCTGGAAACACCATATATTTT | CASSLQPGNTIYF | TRBV7-7 | . | TRBJ1-3 | .
TGTGCCAGCAGTTCAGGGACATACGAGCAGTACTTC | CASSSGTYEQYF | TRBV7-9 | . | TRBJ2-7 | once
TGTGCCAGCAGCTCCTTGGCCTCCCCCGGGGCGAATGAGCAGTTCTTC | CASSSLASPGANEQFF | TRBV11-3 | . | TRBJ2-1 | .
TGTGCCAGCAGCCCTCAGGGGGGGAGGGCCTACGAGCAGTACTTC | CASSPQGGRAYEQYF | TRBV3-1/TRBV3-2 | . | TRBJ2-7 | .
TGTGCCAGTAGAACAAGCGGGAGAAACGCAGATACGCAGTATTTT | CASRTSGRNADTQYF | TRBV19 | TRBD2 | TRBJ2-3 | .
TGTGCCAGCTCACCTTACAGGGTCCCCCAAGAGACCCAGTACTTC | CASSPYRVPQETQYF | TRBV18 | . | TRBJ2-5 | .
TGTGCCATCAGTAGAGGGATCTCTGGAAACACCATATATTTT | CAISRGISGNTIYF | TRBV10-3 | . | TRBJ1-3 | .
TGTGCCAGCAGCGTAGTAGGAGGGGGCGCGAGGGATGAGCAGTTCTTC | CASSVVGGGARDEQFF | TRBV9 | . | TRBJ2-1 | .
TGTGCCAGCAGCCTCAAAGGGGGGAACTATGGCTACACCTTC | CASSLKGGNYGYTF | TRBV5-6 | . | TRBJ1-2 | .
TGTGCCAGCAGCAAAGCGGACGAGCAGTACTTC | CASSKADEQYF | TRBV21-1 | . | TRBJ2-7 | .
TGCGCCAGCAGCTTCGATGCCGATGTCCCCTACACCTTC | CASSFDADVPYTF | TRBV5-1 | . | TRBJ1-2 | once
TGTGCCAGCACCCCATCGGGACAGTTTAACACCGGGGAGCTGTTTTTT | CASTPSGQFNTGELFF | TRBV5-4 | TRBD1 | TRBJ2-2 | medium-sized
TGTGCCAGCAGTCTTCGACAGGGGGGTGGCAATCAGCCCCAGCATTTT | CASSLRQGGGNQPQHF | TRBV27 | TRBD1 | TRBJ1-5 | .
TGTGCCAGCACTTTCACAGGGGAAAGAAGCCCCATGGACACCTTC | CASTFTGERSPMDTF | TRBV6-5 | TRBD1 | TRBJ1-2 | .
TGCGCCAGCAGCCAAGACTCTAATTCACCCCTCCACTTT | CASSQDSNSPLHF | TRBV4-3 | . | TRBJ1-6 | .
TGCAGTGCTAGAGTTGAAAAGACCCAGTACTTC | CSARVEKTQYF | TRBV20-1 | . | TRBJ2-5 | .
TGCGCCAGCAGTGCGACAGGCCCGAGCTCTGGAAACACCATATATTTT | CASSATGPSSGNTIYF | TRBV5-1 | . | TRBJ1-3 | .
TGTGCCAGTAGTAAGGAGACAGGGGCACGTGGCTACACCTTC | CASSKETGARGYTF | TRBV19 | TRBD1 | TRBJ1-2 | .
TGCGCCAGCAGCCGGGACCACAAGGAAAAACTGTTTTTT | CASSRDHKEKLFF | TRBV4-3 | . | TRBJ1-4 | .
TGCGCCAGCAGCGCCGGACTAGCGGAATACCAAGAGACCCAGTACTTC | CASSAGLAEYQETQYF | TRBV5-1 | TRBD2 | TRBJ2-5 | once
TGTGCCAGCAGTTTAGGGCGTTGGGAGACCCAGTACTTC | CASSLGRWETQYF | TRBV27 | . | TRBJ2-5 | .
TGTGCCAGCAGCCAAGATCGGAACAGGGTATACCCCCAGCATTTT | CASSQDRNRVYPQHF | TRBV3-1/TRBV3-2 | . | TRBJ1-5 | .
TGTGCCAGCAGTTTTGAAAAGTCTCCTACTGTCACAGATACGCAGTATTTT | CASSFEKSPTVTDTQYF | TRBV27 | . | TRBJ2-3 | .